Reported below is one T cell receptor beta chain. The germline V gene encodes CDR1 LGHDT and CDR2 YNNKEL (reference sequence). There are 14 residues in the CDR3. The junction had 6 bases not matched to a gene; V was cut back by 4 bases and J by 4 bases. Patients at the Seattle site were enrolled during active infection and followed longitudinally. Here immunoSEQ multiplex PCR was the method, and the copy in TCRdb shows in-frame clones only, minus some. In the table there are around 250,000 clones, more than 75% of which are singletons. This sample was included in a study of blood T cell repertoires in COVID-19.

Sequencing used peripheral blood. The chain combines TRBV3-1 (or the pseudogene TRBV3-2) with TRBJ1-1; 7 bases are shared with TRBD1. The clonotype was recovered from a woman older than 75 with COVID-19, enrolled during active disease. CDR3 nucleotides: TGTGCCAGCAGCCCAAGACAGGGAGGCACTGAAGCTTTCTTT. Encoded protein: CASSPRQGGTEAFF.